This is a list of T cell receptor beta chains from one sample in a study of blood T cell repertoires in COVID-19. The data were produced by immunoSEQ multiplex PCR, yet TCRdb's version contains in-frame clones alone and is incomplete. The table lists about 50,000 clones, 65% to 90% of them singletons, with 6% to 9% in the top ten. Sequenced material: peripheral blood. All receptors come from a human donor in a cohort sampled during active COVID-19. CDR3s include the opening cysteine and the closing phenylalanine or tryptophan.

v_call | cdr3_aa
TRBV5-4 | CASSPGTGSRNTEAFF
TRBV19 | CASTRDYRSYNEQFF
TRBV5-1 | CASSPAGTGAYNEQFF
TRBV20-1 | CSASRSDREFSGANVLTF
TRBV10-3 | CAISEGGTGVETQYF
TRBV24-1 | CAVSRGPGGYTF
TRBV24-1 | CATSDPGQGKGVNEQFF
TRBV9 | CASSVGDRGDGYTF
TRBV18 | CASSPGGQRADTF
TRBV27 | CASSPHTGSIEPQHF
TRBV27 | CASSFFALSGGQFF
TRBV7-6 | CASSPTGTRNEKLFF
TRBV5-6 | CASSPTPGQYNSPLHF
TRBV29-1 | CSVLQGTDKNIQYF
TRBV2 | CASSEAGRRKEGYTF
TRBV28 | CASSPGGSGRESSYEQYF
TRBV29-1 | CSVEDPRREETQYF
TRBV9 | CASSVEEGRPYNSPLHF
TRBV5-1 | CASSLGPGDTEAFF
TRBV7-9 | CASSFDRVGYTF
TRBV19 | CASSIDERTGIYQPQHF
TRBV19 | CASSNTGDEQFF
TRBV2 | CASKGGANVLTF
TRBV3-1/TRBV3-2 | CASSPLIGTGETEAFF
TRBV18 | CASSPVASRDGELFF
TRBV2 | CASNLSYGGVEDNEQFF
TRBV18 | CASSPPASGGYEQYF
TRBV6-6 | CASSYSAGVGQETQYF
TRBV6-2/TRBV6-3 | CASSYNAGGEQFF
TRBV5-6 | CASSLTATYEQYF
TRBV28 | CASSPAAGFQETQYF
TRBV6-2/TRBV6-3 | CASSRQEDYGYTF
TRBV7-2 | CASSAPGTGRSEQYF
TRBV4-1 | CASSHSTGGYTF
TRBV24-1 | CATSGQVGTDTQYF
TRBV19 | CASIGKGSSEAFF
TRBV30 | CAWSTGGFGYEQYF
TRBV3-1/TRBV3-2 | CASSQEGTETDTQYF
TRBV2 | CASSEGLFSYNEQFF
TRBV3-1/TRBV3-2 | CASSQVGNSGYTF
TRBV7-2 | CASSHGQGTSWAEAFF
TRBV19 | CASSIESQGYTGELFF
TRBV6-4 | CASSARAGVNYNEQFF
TRBV2 | CASSRRQETPYGYTF
TRBV29-1 | CSVEDRSAGGVGTGELFF
TRBV6-4 | CASSRGRGYEQYF
TRBV16 | CASSSGQRSSYNSPLHF
TRBV5-6 | CASSAAPGPYEQYF
TRBV11-3 | CASSFAGSGDEQFF
TRBV25-1 | CASRTDTEAFF
TRBV27 | CASSLTQYPNEQYF
TRBV7-9 | CASSLVLGGQETQYF
TRBV4-1 | CASSQYGEGVGRSPYNEQFF